The present TCR beta chain was sequenced within a study of breast tumors, draining lymph nodes, adjacent tissues. A single record per CDR3 protein comes from TCRdb applying MiXCR to the multiplex PCR reads. The repertoire has 150,000 to 200,000 distinct CDR3 sequences, 30% to 35% of them found once; the top ten carry around 4.5%. Breast cancer patients provided tissue from their axillary draining lymph nodes. Germline V gene data show CDR1 as SQVTM and CDR2 as ANQGSEA. The V and J ends lost 4 bases and 6 bases, in that order; junction bases with no gene match: 20. The CDR3 covers 17 residues. Comment on this clonotype: Its antigen is still unknown.

Findings and limits, study-wide: Compared with basal-like, luminal-like tumors shared significantly more repertoire with nontumor tissue. Findings are consistent with lymph node origin and intratumoral expansion of most tumor T cells. That most tumor T cells come from lymph nodes remained unproven.

This TCR came from a female donor with breast cancer. Some clones in this sample may be carry-over from other donors' samples. The chain combines TRBV29-1 with TRBJ1-2, with 7 positions matching TRBD1. Sequencing input: axillary lymph node tissue. The CDR3 DNA reads TGCAGCGTTGGGCCTTCCTATCGCACAGGGGCCGGGAATGGCTACACCTTC. This codes for CSVGPSYRTGAGNGYTF.